This TCR beta chain originates from a study of shared clonotypes between healthy human individuals. V trimming: 5 bases; J trimming: 1 base; junction bases outside the gene matches: 6. This CDR3 is 15 amino acids long. Germline V CDR1 and CDR2: SGHRS, YFSETQ. Concerning this clone: Its specificity is not known.

It was 150 to 250 ng DNA, 25,000 to 35,000 T cell genomes, that sorted-subset replicate PCRs used. Repertoires were generated with immunoSEQ multiplex PCR, while TCRdb's copy carries only in-frame clones and drops some. The sample has 2 million to 2.5 million clones; around 92% are singletons. Notes on the study in general: Of the naive CD4 clonotypes, approximately 5% were shared across a few donors.

The sequence was collected from a young man in good health. Some clones in this sample may be carry-over from other donors' samples. Sequenced sample: naive CD4+ T cells from PBMCs. Subset noted: CD45RA+ positively selected. V and J are TRBV5-1 and TRBJ2-5, with 9 positions matching TRBD2. As DNA, the CDR3 is TGCGCCAGCAGTCTGGCGGGAGGGCCCCAAGAGACCCAGTACTTC. Amino acids: CASSLAGGPQETQYF. Based on the CDR3 plus reference TRBV5-1 and TRBJ2-5, the full variable domain is KAGVTQTPRYLIKTRGQQVTLSCSPISGHRSVSWYQQTPGQGLQFLFEYFSETQRNKGNFPGRFSGRQFSNSRSEMNVSTLELGDSALYLCASSLAGGPQETQYFGPGTRLLVL.